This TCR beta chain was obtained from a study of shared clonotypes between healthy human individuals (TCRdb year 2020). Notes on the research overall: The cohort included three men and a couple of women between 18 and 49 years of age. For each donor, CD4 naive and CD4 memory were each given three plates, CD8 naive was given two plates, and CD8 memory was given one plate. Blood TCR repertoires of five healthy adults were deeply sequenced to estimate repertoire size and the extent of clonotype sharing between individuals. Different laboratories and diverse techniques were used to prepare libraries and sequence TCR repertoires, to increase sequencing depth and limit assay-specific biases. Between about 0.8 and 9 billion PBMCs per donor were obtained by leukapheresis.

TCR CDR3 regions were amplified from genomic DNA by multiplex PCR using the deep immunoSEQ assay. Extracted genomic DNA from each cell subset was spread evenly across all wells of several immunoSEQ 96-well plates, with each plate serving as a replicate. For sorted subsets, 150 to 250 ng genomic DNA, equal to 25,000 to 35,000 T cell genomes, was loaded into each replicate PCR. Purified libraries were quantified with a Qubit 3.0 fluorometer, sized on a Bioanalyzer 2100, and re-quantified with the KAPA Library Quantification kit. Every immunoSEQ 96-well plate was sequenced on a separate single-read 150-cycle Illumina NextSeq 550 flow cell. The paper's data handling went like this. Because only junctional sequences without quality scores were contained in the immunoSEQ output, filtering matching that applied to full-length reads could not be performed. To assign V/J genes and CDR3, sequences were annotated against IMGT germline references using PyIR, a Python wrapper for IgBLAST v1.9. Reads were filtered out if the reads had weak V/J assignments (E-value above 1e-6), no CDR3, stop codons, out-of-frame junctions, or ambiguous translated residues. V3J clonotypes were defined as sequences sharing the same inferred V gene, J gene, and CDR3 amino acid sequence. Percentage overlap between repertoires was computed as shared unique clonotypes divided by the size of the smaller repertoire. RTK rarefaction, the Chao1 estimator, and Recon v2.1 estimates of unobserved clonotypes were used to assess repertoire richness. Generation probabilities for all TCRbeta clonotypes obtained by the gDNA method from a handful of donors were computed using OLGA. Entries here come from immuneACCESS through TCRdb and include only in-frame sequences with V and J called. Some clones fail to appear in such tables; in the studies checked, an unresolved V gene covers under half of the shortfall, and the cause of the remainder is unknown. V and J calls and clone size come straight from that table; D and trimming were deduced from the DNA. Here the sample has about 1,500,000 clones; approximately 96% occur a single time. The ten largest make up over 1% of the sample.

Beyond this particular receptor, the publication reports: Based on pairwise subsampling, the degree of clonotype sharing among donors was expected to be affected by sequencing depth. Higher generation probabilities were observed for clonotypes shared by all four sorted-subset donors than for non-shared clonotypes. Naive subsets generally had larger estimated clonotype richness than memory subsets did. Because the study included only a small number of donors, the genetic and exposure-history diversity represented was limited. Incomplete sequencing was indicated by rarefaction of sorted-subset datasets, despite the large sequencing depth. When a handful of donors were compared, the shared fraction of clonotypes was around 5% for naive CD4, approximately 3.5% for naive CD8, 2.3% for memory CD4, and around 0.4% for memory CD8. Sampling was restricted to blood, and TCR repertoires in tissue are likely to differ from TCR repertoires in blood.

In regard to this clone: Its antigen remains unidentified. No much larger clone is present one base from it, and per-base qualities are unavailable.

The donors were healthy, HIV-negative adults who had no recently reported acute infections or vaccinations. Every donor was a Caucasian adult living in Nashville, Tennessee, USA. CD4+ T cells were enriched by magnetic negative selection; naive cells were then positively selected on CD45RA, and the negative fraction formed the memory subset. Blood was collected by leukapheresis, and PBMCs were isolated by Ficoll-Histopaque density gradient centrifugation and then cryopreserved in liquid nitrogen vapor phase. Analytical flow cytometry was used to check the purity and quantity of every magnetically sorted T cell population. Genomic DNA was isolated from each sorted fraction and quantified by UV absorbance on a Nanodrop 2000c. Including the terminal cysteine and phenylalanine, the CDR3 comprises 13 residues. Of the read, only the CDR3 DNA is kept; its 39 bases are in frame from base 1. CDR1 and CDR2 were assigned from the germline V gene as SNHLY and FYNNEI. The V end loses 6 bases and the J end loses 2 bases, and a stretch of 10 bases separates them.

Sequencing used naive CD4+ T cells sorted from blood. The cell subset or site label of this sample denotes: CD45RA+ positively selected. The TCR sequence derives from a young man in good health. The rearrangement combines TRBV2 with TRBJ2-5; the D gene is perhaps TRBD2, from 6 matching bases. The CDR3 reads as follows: CASRGGRQETQYF. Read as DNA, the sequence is TGTGCCAGCAGGGGGGGAAGGCAAGAGACCCAGTACTTC.